The clone carrying this TCR beta chain was observed a single time. Only in-frame clones appear in the TCRdb table, and some are missing; sequencing was by immunoSEQ multiplex PCR. The table lists some 790,000 clones, 55% to 75% of them singletons. This specimen comes from a study of shared clonotypes between healthy human individuals. With V trimmed by 2 bases and J by 4 bases, 12 bases remained unmatched. Germline loops: CDR1 MNHEY, CDR2 SMNVEV (reference sequence). The CDR3 covers 18 residues. Sequencing was performed on memory CD4+ T cells sorted from blood. Stated subset: CD45RA-negative fraction. The chain recombines TRBV27 with TRBJ2-3, with 10 bases fitting TRBD2. The TCR was taken from a woman in her twenties or thirties in good health. The CDR3 nucleotides read TGTGCCAGCAGTTTACGTCCTATGGCTAGCGGGAGCTCAGATACGCAGTATTTT. Translated: CASSLRPMASGSSDTQYF.